Detailed here is one T cell receptor beta chain. The antigen remains unidentified. This entry comes from a study of shared clonotypes between healthy human individuals. Looking at the study overall: Sampling drew on donors who were a couple of women and a few men aged 18 to 49. Whole-study findings and limits: Clonotype sharing across four donors was observed for around 5% of naive CD4 clonotypes.

Per germline, CDR1 SGHRS and CDR2 YFSETQ. CDR3 length: 16 residues. V was trimmed by 5 bases and J by 1 base, leaving 18 bases between them. Using immunoSEQ multiplex PCR, the repertoire was profiled, and TCRdb retains in-frame clones only, with some absent. The sample lists 2 million to 3 million clones, under 95% seen once, with 0.35% to 0.45% in the top ten. This clonotype was obtained from a man between 18 and 29 years old in good health. Some clones in this sample may be carry-over from other donors' samples. Source material: naive CD4+ T cells from PBMCs. The subset was: CD45RA+ positively selected. The chain uses TRBV5-1 and TRBJ2-5, with D unclear. CDR3 region: CASRIGLTPAQETQYF. CDR3 DNA sequence: TGCGCCAGCAGAATTGGATTGACCCCCGCCCAAGAGACCCAGTACTTC.